Listed here are 5 T cell receptor beta chains from one sample, sequenced in a study of tumor-infiltrating lymphocytes in primary liver carcinoma. Germline DNA was extracted too, while blood RNA derived from unsorted whole blood. A primer in the constant region served to generate TCR beta cDNA from approximately 460 ng of total RNA. Libraries of TCR beta came from three nested multiplex PCR rounds with slightly modified ARM-PCR. TRBV1-TRBV30 forward primers paired with a C-beta reverse primer drove the first two PCR rounds, 10 cycles each. Using its own MiXCR run on the multiplex PCR reads, TCRdb lists one record per CDR3 protein. The profile shows about 330,000 distinct CDR3 sequences, about 65% of them singletons. The specimen sequenced was peripheral blood. The receptors shown here come from a man aged 35 to 55 with primary liver carcinoma and hepatitis B virus infection.

Note on this clonotype: The missing conserved phenylalanine or tryptophan at the end of this CDR3 makes a read error likely. The V and J genes are TRBV6-5 and TRBJ1-6, with D perhaps matching TRBD1 (5 bases). The CDR3 contains 14 residues. V gave up 2 bases and J gave up 5 bases, with 7 bases separating them. Looked up from germline, CDR1 is MNHEY and CDR2 is SVGAGI. The CDR3: CASSYDSNNSPLHY. CDR3 nucleotide sequence: TGTGCCAGCAGTTACGACAGTAATAATTCACCCCTCCACTAT.

A note on this clonotype: One base away lies a much larger clone, so this may be a sequencing read error. The CDR3 loop reads CTSSSGTALSGNTIYF. As DNA, the CDR3 is TGTACCAGCAGCTCCGGGACAGCCTTATCTGGAAACACCATATATTTT. The V and J genes are TRBV6-5 and TRBJ1-3, with 7 bases aligning to TRBD1. This CDR3 region has 16 residues. Germline-derived CDR1 and CDR2 are MNHEY and SVGAGI.

With regard to this clonotype: The junction does not match germline at one end; this may be a read error. The chain is built from TRBV13 and TRBJ2-2; 11 bases line up with TRBD2. This CDR3 region has 17 residues. The germline V gene has CDR1 PRHDT and CDR2 FYEKMQ (reference sequence). CDR3 protein: CASSPQGLAGGTGELLF. The CDR3, as DNA: TGTGCCAGCAGCCCCCAGGGTCTAGCGGGAGGCACCGGGGAGCTGTTGTTT.

Turning to this clonotype: This may stem from a read error, because a much larger clone lies one nucleotide away. The rearrangement uses TRBV6-1 and TRBJ2-1; no firm D call. The germline gives CDR1 MNHNS, CDR2 SASEGT. V was trimmed by 2 bases and J by 11 bases, leaving 19 bases between them. The CDR3 has 15 residues. The CDR3 region is CASSEMTTTLNQQFF. CDR3 nucleotides: TGTGCCAGCAGTGAAATGACAACAACTCTAAATCAGCAGTTCTTC.

This clonotype has a single count. One end of the junction is discordant with germline, which a read error may explain. The gene calls are TRBV4-1 and TRBJ1-2; D possibly corresponds to TRBD1 (5 bases). The germline CDR1 and CDR2 sequences are MGHRA and YSYEKL. This CDR3 is built from 15 residues. CDR3 loop: CASNPSEQADYGSTF. CDR3 nucleotide sequence: TGCGCCAGCAACCCTTCCGAACAGGCTGACTATGGCTCCACCTTC.